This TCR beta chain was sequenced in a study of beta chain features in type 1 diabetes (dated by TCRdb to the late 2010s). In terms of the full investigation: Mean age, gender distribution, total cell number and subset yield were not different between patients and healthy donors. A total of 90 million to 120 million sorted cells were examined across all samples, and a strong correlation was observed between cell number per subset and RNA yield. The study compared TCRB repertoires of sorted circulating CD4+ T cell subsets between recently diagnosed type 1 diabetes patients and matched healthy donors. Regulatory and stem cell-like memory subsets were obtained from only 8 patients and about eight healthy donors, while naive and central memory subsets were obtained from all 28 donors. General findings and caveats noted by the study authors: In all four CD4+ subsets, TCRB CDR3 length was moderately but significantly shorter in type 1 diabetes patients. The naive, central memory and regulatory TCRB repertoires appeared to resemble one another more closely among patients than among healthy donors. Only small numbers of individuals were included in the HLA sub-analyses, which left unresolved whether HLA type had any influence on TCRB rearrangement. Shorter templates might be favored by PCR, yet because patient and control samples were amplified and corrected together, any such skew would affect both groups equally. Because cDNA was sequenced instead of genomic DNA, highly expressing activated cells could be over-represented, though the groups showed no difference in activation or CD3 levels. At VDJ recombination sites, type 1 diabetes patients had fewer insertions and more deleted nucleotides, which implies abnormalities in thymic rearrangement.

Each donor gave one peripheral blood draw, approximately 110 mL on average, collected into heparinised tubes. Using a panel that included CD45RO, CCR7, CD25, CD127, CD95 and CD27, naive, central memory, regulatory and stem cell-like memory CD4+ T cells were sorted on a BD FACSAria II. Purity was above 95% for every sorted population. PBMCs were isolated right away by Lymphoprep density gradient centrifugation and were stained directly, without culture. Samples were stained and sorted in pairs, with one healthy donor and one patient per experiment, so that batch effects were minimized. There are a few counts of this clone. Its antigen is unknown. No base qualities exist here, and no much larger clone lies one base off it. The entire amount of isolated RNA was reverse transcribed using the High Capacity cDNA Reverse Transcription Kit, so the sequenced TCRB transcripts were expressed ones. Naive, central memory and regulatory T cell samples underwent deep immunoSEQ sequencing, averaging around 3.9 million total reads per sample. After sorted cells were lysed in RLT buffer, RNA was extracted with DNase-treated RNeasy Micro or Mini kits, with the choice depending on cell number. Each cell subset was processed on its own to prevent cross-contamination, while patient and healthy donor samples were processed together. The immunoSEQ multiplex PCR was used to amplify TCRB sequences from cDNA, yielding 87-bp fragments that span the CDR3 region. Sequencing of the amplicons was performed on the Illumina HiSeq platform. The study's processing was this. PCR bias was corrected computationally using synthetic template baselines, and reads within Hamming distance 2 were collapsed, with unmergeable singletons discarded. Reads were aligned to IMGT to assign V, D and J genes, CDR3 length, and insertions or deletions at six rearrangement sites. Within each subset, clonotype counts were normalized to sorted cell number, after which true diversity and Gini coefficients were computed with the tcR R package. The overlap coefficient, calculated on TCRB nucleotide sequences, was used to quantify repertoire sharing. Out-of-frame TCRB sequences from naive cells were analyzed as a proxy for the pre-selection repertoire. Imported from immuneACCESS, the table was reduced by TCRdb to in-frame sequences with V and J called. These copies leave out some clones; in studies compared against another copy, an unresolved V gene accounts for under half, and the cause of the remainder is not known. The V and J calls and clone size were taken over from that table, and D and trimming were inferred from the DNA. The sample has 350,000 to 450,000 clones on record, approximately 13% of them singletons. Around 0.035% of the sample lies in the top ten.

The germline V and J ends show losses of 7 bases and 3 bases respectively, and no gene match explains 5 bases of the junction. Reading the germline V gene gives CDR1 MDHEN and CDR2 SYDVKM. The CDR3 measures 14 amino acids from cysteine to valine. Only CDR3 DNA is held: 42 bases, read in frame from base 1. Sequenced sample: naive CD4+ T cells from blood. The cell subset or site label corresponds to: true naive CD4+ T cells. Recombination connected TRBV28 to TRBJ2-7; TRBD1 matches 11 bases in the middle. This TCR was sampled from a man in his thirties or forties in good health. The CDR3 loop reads CASTTGTGGYEQYV. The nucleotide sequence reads TGTGCCAGCACTACCGGGACAGGGGGCTACGAGCAGTACGTC.